Below are 5 T cell receptor beta chains sequenced from a single sample in a study of T cells in Graves' hyperthyroidism and ophthalmopathy. The investigators amplified TCR beta CDR3 regions from RNA transcripts. HTBI primers drove first-round RT-PCR of the TCR CDR3. Via MiXCR, TCRdb re-called the multiplex PCR reads, giving one row per CDR3 protein. The profile shows hundreds of thousands of distinct CDR3 sequences, 14% to 15% of them singletons. The material sequenced was blood. These receptors were obtained from a man aged 18 to 30 with Graves' ophthalmopathy.

This clonotype was observed many times. The chain recombines TRBV27 with TRBJ1-5, with D unresolved. The germline gives CDR1 MNHEY, CDR2 SMNVEV (reference sequence). CDR3 length: 14 amino acids. V lost 5 bases, J lost 3 bases, and 11 bases lay in between. The CDR3 bases are TGTGCCAGCAGTATCGGGTTTAACAATCAGCCCCAGCATTTT. This encodes CASSIGFNNQPQHF.

This clonotype has at least ten counts. The chain joins TRBV15 to TRBJ1-1; 8 nucleotides align to TRBD1. CDR3 size: 15 residues. Germline V gene data show CDR1 as LNHNV and CDR2 as YYDKDF (reference sequence). The junction had 6 bases not matched to a gene; V was cut back by 2 bases and J by 4 bases. CDR3 region: CATSRSQGEGTEAFF. Here the CDR3 DNA reads TGTGCCACCAGCAGATCACAGGGGGAAGGCACTGAAGCTTTCTTT.

In its sample, this clonotype was seen many times. V is TRBV4-1 and J is TRBJ2-7; D not resolved. This CDR3 comprises 12 residues. Trimming removed 0 bases from V and 7 bases from J, with 7 bases in between. The V gene's germline CDR1 is MGHRA and CDR2 YSYEKL. The CDR3 loop reads CASSQESGEQYF. DNA of the CDR3: TGCGCCAGCAGCCAAGAGTCCGGGGAGCAGTACTTC.

This clonotype has only a few counts. The V gene is TRBV4-2, the J gene TRBJ2-3, with a weak D call TRBD2 (5 bases). Germline values: CDR1 LGHNA, CDR2 YNFKEQ. V was cut by 0 bases and J by 0 bases, with 7 bases left in between. CDR3 length equals 15 residues. The CDR3 region has the DNA TGTGCCAGCAGCCAAGAAACTAGGAGCACAGATACGCAGTATTTT. This encodes CASSQETRSTDTQYF.

This clonotype appeared many times. The genes are TRBV7-8 and TRBJ1-4; TRBD1 might be the D (5 bases). This CDR3 comprises 16 residues. The germline V gene has CDR1 SGHVS and CDR2 FQNEAQ. Trimming took off 5 bases at V and 5 bases at J, with 18 bases between the two ends. The CDR3: CASSPEGRQRNEKLFF. The CDR3 bases are TGTGCCAGCAGCCCCGAAGGGAGACAGAGGAATGAAAAACTGTTTTTT.